A single sample gave rise to the 29 T cell receptor beta chains below, sequenced in a study of metastatic and nonmetastatic thyroid tumors. MiXCR reprocessed the PCR reads for TCRdb. The table includes some 41,000 clones, 25% to 35% detected once. Thyroid surgery had not been preceded by any treatment in any patient. Material for sequencing was blood. Receptors were obtained from a male donor with papillary thyroid cancer or a benign thyroid nodule (not recorded which). Some clones in this sample may be carry-over from other donors' samples.

Here the CDR3 DNA reads TGTGCCAGCAGTTTATCAGGGACTGGGGAGCTGTTTTTT. This encodes CASSLSGTGELFF. The V gene is TRBV28, the J gene TRBJ2-2; D is perhaps TRBD2 (6 bases). This CDR3 region has 13 residues. Trimming shortened V by 1 base and J by 8 bases, and 8 bases separated the two germline ends. Germline assignment: CDR1 MDHEN and CDR2 SYDVKM.

This clone was recorded many times. V gene TRBV9 combines with J gene TRBJ2-7; D not resolved. V dropped 0 bases and J dropped 2 bases, with 9 bases sitting between them. The germline gives CDR1 SGDLS, CDR2 YYNGEE. The CDR3 consists of 14 residues. CDR3 coding DNA: TGTGCCAGCAGCGTAGTCGCAGAGGCCTACGAGCAGTACTTC. Protein: CASSVVAEAYEQYF.

This clone occurred a few times. CDR3 nucleotides: TGTGCCAGTTCCTCTTACAATGAGCAGTTCTTC. This translates into CASSSYNEQFF. V and J are TRBV19 and TRBJ2-1, with D unclear. With 8 bases removed from V and 4 bases from J, the gap between germline ends came to 6 bases. This CDR3 has 11 amino acids. The V gene's germline CDR1 is LNHDA and CDR2 SQIVND (reference sequence).

There are many counts of this clone. The rearrangement joins TRBV18 to TRBJ2-7; D is uncertain. Germline CDR1 reads KGHSH; CDR2 reads LQKENI. The germline V and J ends were trimmed by 0 bases and 3 bases, with 6 bases remaining between them. This CDR3 has 13 amino acids. The CDR3 loop is CASSPPTLYEQYF. CDR3 coding DNA: TGTGCCAGCTCACCACCAACACTCTACGAGCAGTACTTC.

J is TRBJ2-1 and V is TRBV20-1; 9 nucleotides agree with TRBD2. V shed 0 bases and J 8 bases; nucleotides not matched to a gene: 8. Germline CDR1 is DFQATT and CDR2 is SNEGSKA (reference sequence). The CDR3 consists of 15 residues. The CDR3 sequence: CSAREMREGRYEQFF. In nucleotides, the CDR3 is TGCAGTGCTAGAGAAATGCGGGAGGGCCGCTATGAGCAGTTCTTC.

Ten or more counts support this clone. The rearrangement joins TRBV18 to TRBJ2-7; 7 bases line up with TRBD1. Unmatched junction bases numbered 4, after V lost 4 bases and J lost 1 base. Germline values: CDR1 KGHSH, CDR2 LQKENI. The CDR3 totals 14 residues. CDR3 nucleotide sequence: TGTGCCAGCTCACAGGGGGCAAGGTCCTACGAGCAGTACTTC. Translation gives CASSQGARSYEQYF.

V is TRBV5-1 and J is TRBJ1-5; 9 bases line up with TRBD1. With 3 bases clipped from V and 3 bases from J, the junction kept 4 bases outside the gene matches. Germline-derived CDR1 and CDR2 are SGHRS and YFSETQ. The CDR3 is made up of 15 amino acids. DNA for the CDR3: TGCGCCAGCAGCTCCGGGACAGGGATCAATCAGCCCCAGCATTTT. Translating gives CASSSGTGINQPQHF.

This clone has a count of ten or more. This chain links TRBV30 with TRBJ2-2; D remains ambiguous. The CDR3 runs 13 residues. V lost 2 bases, J lost 6 bases, and 10 bases lay in between. Germline loops: CDR1 GTSNPN, CDR2 SVGIG (reference sequence). The CDR3 DNA sequence: TGTGCCTGGAGTCCCGACTTACCCGGGGAGCTGTTTTTT. Translation gives CAWSPDLPGELFF.

The gene calls are TRBV6-1 and TRBJ2-2, with a tentative D call TRBD2 (7 bases). The V end lost 2 bases, the J end lost 11 bases, and 21 bases lay between the germline ends. The CDR3 spans 16 residues. The germline CDR1 and CDR2 sequences are MNHNS and SASEGT. DNA of the CDR3: TGTGCCAGCAGTGAATGGGGGGGGCAGGTCACCTGTGAGCTGTTTTTT. It yields the protein CASSEWGGQVTCELFF.

This clone occurred a few times. V and J are TRBV29-1 and TRBJ2-1; 9 bases map to TRBD2. CDR1 SQVTM and CDR2 ANQGSEA come from the germline V gene. The V gene end was trimmed by 7 bases and the J gene end by 7 bases; junction bases not matched to a gene: 5. CDR3 length: 12 residues. In DNA form, the CDR3 reads TGCAGCGCTAGCGGGAATTGGAATGAGCAGTTCTTC. Its translation is CSASGNWNEQFF.

In the case of this clone: Its ends do not fully match the called genes, so a read error is possible. The gene calls are TRBV20-1 and TRBJ1-5; D may be TRBD1 (6 bases). Germline assignment: CDR1 DFQATT and CDR2 SNEGSKA (reference sequence). The CDR3 contains 15 residues. Written as DNA, the CDR3 is TGCCGTGCTAGAGATTGTACAGGGATCAATCAGCCCCAGCATTTT. Translation: CRARDCTGINQPQHF.

The table lists this clone with many counts. The V call is TRBV3-1, the J call TRBJ2-7; 11 bases agree with TRBD2. Germline V gene data show CDR1 as LGHDT and CDR2 as YNNKEL (reference sequence). J gave up 5 bases and V 3 bases, and 9 bases lay outside the gene matches. This CDR3 contains 16 residues. CDR3 amino acids: CASSHYEASGRHEQYF. The CDR3 region has the DNA TGTGCCAGCAGCCACTACGAGGCTAGCGGGAGGCACGAGCAGTACTTC.

The chain links TRBV6-9 to TRBJ1-2; 8 nucleotides agree with TRBD1. CDR1 and CDR2 from the germline V gene are MNHGY and SVAAGI. Germline trimming cut 6 bases from V and 13 bases from J; bases unmatched to any gene: 7. The CDR3 contains 11 residues. In nucleotides, the CDR3 is TGTGCCAGCAGATACAGGGGGACAGCCACCTTC. It encodes CASRYRGTATF.

This clone has more than one count but fewer than ten. The rearrangement links TRBV28 to TRBJ2-5; no clear D gene. The CDR3 length is 12 residues. The V end lost 4 bases, the J end lost 4 bases, and 7 bases lay between the germline ends. Germline V gene sequence: CDR1 MDHEN, CDR2 SYDVKM. CDR3 bases: TGTGCCAGCAGTTCCAATGGAGAGACCCAGTACTTC. Its protein is CASSSNGETQYF.

The V and J genes are TRBV6-1 and TRBJ1-5; unclear D gene. V was pared by 2 bases and J by 5 bases, with 10 bases between. CDR3 length: 14 residues. Germline V gene lookup returns CDR1 MNHNS and CDR2 SASEGT. CDR3 amino acids: CASSESGIYQPQHF. The CDR3 DNA follows: TGTGCCAGCAGTGAATCGGGCATTTATCAGCCCCAGCATTTT.

This clone was seen repeatedly, ten times or more. This chain uses TRBV5-1 with TRBJ2-1; TRBD1 might be the D (6 bases). The CDR3 spans 13 residues. The ends were cut back, 2 bases at V and 6 bases at J, with 9 bases in the middle. CDR1 SGHRS and CDR2 YFSETQ come from the germline V gene. DNA of the CDR3: TGCGCCAGCAGCTTACAGGGAATCAATGAGCAGTTCTTC. Encoded protein: CASSLQGINEQFF.

This clone was recorded many times. This rearrangement joins TRBV19 to TRBJ1-2; TRBD1 matches 7 bases. The CDR3 loop spans 13 amino acids. The J segment lost 4 bases and the V segment lost 7 bases, leaving 6 bases of the junction unmatched. Germline-derived CDR1 and CDR2 are LNHDA and SQIVND (reference sequence). The DNA of the CDR3 is TGTGCCAGTACCGGGGACAGAAGCTATGGCTACACCTTC. Residues: CASTGDRSYGYTF.

This clone is medium-sized (0.01 to 0.1%) by share. The V call is TRBV6-1, the J call TRBJ2-1, with 13 bases that match TRBD2. The germline gives CDR1 MNHNS, CDR2 SASEGT. The CDR3 covers 15 residues. V lost 7 bases to trimming and J lost 8 bases; unmatched junction nucleotides: 8. The CDR3 region has the DNA TGTGCCAGCAATCGACTAGCGGGAGGCATGTATGAGCAGTTCTTC. Residues: CASNRLAGGMYEQFF.

This clone was observed many times. The chain employs TRBV20-1 and TRBJ1-2; D gene unclear. V was cut by 6 bases and J by 7 bases, with 18 bases left in between. The CDR3 loop spans 13 amino acids. CDR1 is DFQATT, CDR2 SNEGSKA, per germline (reference sequence). Here the CDR3 reads CSARNEDFGGYTF. DNA for the CDR3: TGCAGTGCCCGAAATGAGGATTTTGGTGGCTACACCTTC.

This clone has ten or more counts. Other DNA sequences of this sample code for an identical CDR3. V is TRBV25-1 and J is TRBJ2-7; 7 bases are shared with TRBD2. V shed 2 bases and J 9 bases; nucleotides not matched to a gene: 13. The germline V gene has CDR1 MGHDK and CDR2 SYGVNS. This CDR3 has 15 residues. This CDR3 reads CASSEVGEGPSRQYF. CDR3 nucleotide sequence: TGTGCCAGCAGTGAAGTCGGGGAGGGCCCCAGTAGGCAGTACTTC.

This clone has more than one count but fewer than ten. V usage is TRBV6-4 and J usage is TRBJ2-3; a weak D match, TRBD2 (5 bases). This CDR3 is built from 16 residues. Trimming pared 3 bases from V and 7 bases from J, leaving 20 bases between. CDR1 and CDR2 from the germline V gene are MRHNA and SNTAGT. CDR3 protein: CASSEGNSVGSHTQYF. The DNA for the CDR3 is TGTGCCAGCAGTGAAGGAAATAGCGTGGGTTCGCATACGCAGTATTTT.

This clone has more than one count but fewer than ten. J is TRBJ2-2 and V is TRBV12-3 or TRBV12-4; the D is unclear. This CDR3 has 12 residues. V shed 7 bases and J shed 6 bases, with 9 bases lying between them. The CDR3 DNA reads TGTGCCAGCAAACGCTCTCCCGGGGAGCTGTTTTTT. Translation: CASKRSPGELFF.

This clone was seen ten or more times. This CDR3 is also generated by other DNA sequences in the sample. This chain joins TRBV9 and TRBJ2-2; 12 nucleotides line up with TRBD2. Germline V gene lookup returns CDR1 SGDLS and CDR2 YYNGEE. The CDR3 loop spans 15 amino acids. V was clipped by 4 bases and J by 6 bases; unmatched bases: 4. The CDR3 region has the DNA TGTGCCAGCAGCATACGGACTAGCGGGGCCGGGGAGCTGTTTTTT. This encodes CASSIRTSGAGELFF. The full variable domain, its missing parts supplied by reference TRBV9 and TRBJ2-2, is DSGVTQTPKHLITATGQRVTLRCSPRSGDLSVYWYQQSLDQGLQFLIQYYNGEERAKGNILERFSAQQFPDLHSELNLSSLELGDSALYFCASSIRTSGAGELFFGEGSRLTVL.

In this sample, this clone is medium-sized. The genes are TRBV5-1 and TRBJ2-2; D gene unclear. V dropped 4 bases and J dropped 3 bases, with 10 bases sitting between them. This CDR3 is built from 14 residues. Germline CDR1 SGHRS, CDR2 YFSETQ. CDR3 loop: CASSPQADTGELFF. DNA for the CDR3: TGCGCCAGCAGCCCCCAGGCGGACACCGGGGAGCTGTTTTTT.

The chain has TRBV5-1 and TRBJ2-7; tentative D call: TRBD1 (6 bases). The germline V gene has CDR1 SGHRS and CDR2 YFSETQ. With 0 bases removed from V and 3 bases from J, the gap between germline ends came to 10 bases. The CDR3 extends over 14 amino acids. This CDR3 reads CASSLGPGDYEQYF. The CDR3 region has the DNA TGCGCCAGCAGCTTGGGCCCAGGGGACTACGAGCAGTACTTC.

The chain is built from TRBV6-1 and TRBJ2-3, with TRBD2 as a possible D gene (6 bases). This CDR3 region has 15 residues. Germline V gene sequence: CDR1 MNHNS, CDR2 SASEGT. V gave up 2 bases and J gave up 2 bases, with 11 bases separating them. The CDR3 spells CASSELAGTTDTQYF. DNA for the CDR3: TGTGCCAGCAGTGAATTGGCGGGGACCACAGATACGCAGTATTTT.

The chain combines TRBV2 with TRBJ2-1, with 8 bases that match TRBD2. CDR1 SNHLY and CDR2 FYNNEI come from the germline V gene. The junction had 23 bases not matched to a gene; V was cut back by 7 bases and J by 12 bases. The CDR3 has 17 residues. This chain's CDR3 is CASIRAGGVDSYTGQFF. The CDR3 region has the DNA TGTGCCAGCATTAGGGCGGGGGGAGTTGACTCCTACACTGGGCAGTTCTTC.

There are many counts of this clone. The gene calls are TRBV29-1 and TRBJ2-7, with D possibly being TRBD1 (7 bases). Per germline, CDR1 SQVTM and CDR2 ANQGSEA. Trimming removed 6 bases at V and 6 bases at J, with 18 bases between. The CDR3 covers 13 residues. As DNA, the CDR3 is TGCAGCGTCGGAGTGGAGGGGGCTAGCGAGCAGTACTTC. It yields the protein CSVGVEGASEQYF.

To note about this clone: One end of the junction is discordant with germline, which a read error may explain. CDR3 sequence: CASSLGSAGVEDTQYF. Here the CDR3 DNA reads TGTGCCAGCAGCTTGGGATCTGCGGGAGTGGAAGATACCCAGTACTTC. This chain links TRBV11-1 with TRBJ2-1; the match to TRBD2 covers 7 bases. TRBJ2-5 matches the DNA end more closely, so the J call is doubtful. In germline, CDR1 is SGHAT, CDR2 FQDESV (reference sequence). The CDR3 is made up of 16 amino acids.